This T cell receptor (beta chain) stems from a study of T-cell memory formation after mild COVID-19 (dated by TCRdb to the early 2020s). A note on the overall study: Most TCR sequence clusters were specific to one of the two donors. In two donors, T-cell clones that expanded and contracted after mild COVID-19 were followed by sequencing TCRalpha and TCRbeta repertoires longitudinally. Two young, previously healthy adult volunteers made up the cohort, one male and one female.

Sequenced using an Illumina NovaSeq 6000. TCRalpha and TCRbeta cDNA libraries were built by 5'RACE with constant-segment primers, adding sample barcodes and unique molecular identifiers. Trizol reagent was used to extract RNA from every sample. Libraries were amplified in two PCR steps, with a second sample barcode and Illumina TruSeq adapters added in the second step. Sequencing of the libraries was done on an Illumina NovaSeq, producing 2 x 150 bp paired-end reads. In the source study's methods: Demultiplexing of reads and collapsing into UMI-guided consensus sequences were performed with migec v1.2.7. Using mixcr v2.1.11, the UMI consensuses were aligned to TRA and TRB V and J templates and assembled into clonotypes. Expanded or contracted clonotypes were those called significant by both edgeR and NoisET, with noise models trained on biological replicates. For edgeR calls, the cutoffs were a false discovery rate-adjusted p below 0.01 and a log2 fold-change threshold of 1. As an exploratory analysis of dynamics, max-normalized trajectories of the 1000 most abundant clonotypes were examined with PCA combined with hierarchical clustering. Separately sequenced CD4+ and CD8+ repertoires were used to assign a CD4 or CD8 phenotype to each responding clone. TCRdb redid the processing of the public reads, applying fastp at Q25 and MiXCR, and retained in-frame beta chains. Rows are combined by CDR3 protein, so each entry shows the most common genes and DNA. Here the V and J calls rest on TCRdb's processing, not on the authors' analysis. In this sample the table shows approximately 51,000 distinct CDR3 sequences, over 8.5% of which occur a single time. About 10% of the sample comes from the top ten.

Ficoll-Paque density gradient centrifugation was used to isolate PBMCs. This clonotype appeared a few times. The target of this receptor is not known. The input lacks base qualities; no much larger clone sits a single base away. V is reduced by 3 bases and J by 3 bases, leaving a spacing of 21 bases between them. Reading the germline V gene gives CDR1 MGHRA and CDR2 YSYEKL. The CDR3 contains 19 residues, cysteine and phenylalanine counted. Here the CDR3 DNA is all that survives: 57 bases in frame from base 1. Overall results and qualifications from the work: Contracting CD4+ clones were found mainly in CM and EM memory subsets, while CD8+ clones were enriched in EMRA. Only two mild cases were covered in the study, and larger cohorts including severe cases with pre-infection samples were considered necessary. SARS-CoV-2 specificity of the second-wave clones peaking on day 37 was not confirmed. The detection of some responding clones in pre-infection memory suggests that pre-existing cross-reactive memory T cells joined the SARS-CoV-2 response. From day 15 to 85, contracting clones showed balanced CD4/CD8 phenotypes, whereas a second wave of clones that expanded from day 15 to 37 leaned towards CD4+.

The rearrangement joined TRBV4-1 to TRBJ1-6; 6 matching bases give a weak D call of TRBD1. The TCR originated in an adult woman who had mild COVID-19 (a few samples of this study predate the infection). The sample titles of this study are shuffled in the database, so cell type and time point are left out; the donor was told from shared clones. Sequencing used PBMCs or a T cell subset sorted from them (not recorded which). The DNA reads TGCGCCAGCAGCCATCTCGGTGGGGACATCGCTAGCTATAATTCACCCCTCCACTTT. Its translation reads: CASSHLGGDIASYNSPLHF.